Listed below are T cell receptor beta chains from one sample, sequenced in a study of shared clonotypes between healthy human individuals. Sequencing used immunoSEQ multiplex PCR; TCRdb keeps in-frame clones, though not all of them. The table lists about 1.5 million clones, about 98% of them singletons. Material: naive CD4+ T cells sorted from blood. These receptor sequences come from a man aged 30-40 years in good health. Each CDR3 is given without its conserved first and last residue.

CDR3 protein,J gene,V gene
AWSWDRYNQPQH,TRBJ1-5,TRBV30
ASSFRSPADTQY,TRBJ2-3,TRBV7-2
AITASGLQETQY,TRBJ2-5,TRBV10-3
ASSPNRGDLSPQH,TRBJ1-5,TRBV18
ASSGAAGGVSYEQY,TRBJ2-7,TRBV6-1
ASSVVQGGSGNTIY,TRBJ1-3,TRBV28
ASSPPHYVEQY,TRBJ2-7,TRBV10-2
ASSPYRGNIQY,TRBJ2-4,TRBV11-2
ASSLEGQGAWEQY,TRBJ2-7,TRBV5-1
ASRGLGQDGEKLF,TRBJ1-4,TRBV28
ASSRTGPPSYEQY,TRBJ2-7,TRBV19
ASRKTEGRREQF,TRBJ2-1,TRBV5-4
ASSLIRGGLTGELF,TRBJ2-2,TRBV28
ASSLSGRALNEQF,TRBJ2-1,TRBV5-5
ASSPGTGAYEQY,TRBJ2-7,TRBV28
ASSVGDTRYEQY,TRBJ2-7,TRBV9
ASFRSSYNEQF,TRBJ2-1,TRBV2
ASSLRRTGNTGELF,TRBJ2-2,TRBV5-8
ASSSGSPYEQY,TRBJ2-7,TRBV28
ASSLTGYEQY,TRBJ2-7,TRBV27
ASSVVGVNTEAF,TRBJ1-1,TRBV9
ASSSPGTVVSEAF,TRBJ1-1,TRBV7-9
ASSLGQIANTGELF,TRBJ2-2,TRBV5-4
ASSPNRVERETQY,TRBJ2-5,TRBV18
ASSLKGDSANYGYT,TRBJ1-2,TRBV7-2
ASSKGQDTEAF,TRBJ1-1,TRBV5-1
ASSVELAGVVTGELF,TRBJ2-2,TRBV9
ASSPWTSGSKGGEQF,TRBJ2-1,TRBV4-3
ASSIPGAVQDTQY,TRBJ2-3,TRBV19
ASSPLVVQGPTDTQY,TRBJ2-3,TRBV18
ASSFRWADWEKLF,TRBJ1-4,TRBV7-2
ASSQAQGSTNEKLF,TRBJ1-4,TRBV4-1
ASNVGQAGELF,TRBJ2-2,TRBV10-2
ASSFRGSYEQY,TRBJ2-7,TRBV5-4
ASSPPGQATGSGNTIY,TRBJ1-3,TRBV18
ASSFSLLAGGAYEQY,TRBJ2-7,TRBV13
AIPSGYTNTGELF,TRBJ2-2,TRBV28
ASDTGGLGYEQY,TRBJ2-7,TRBV5-8
ASSLNPGQGGNYNEQF,TRBJ2-1,TRBV27
SVEVLAGGPSREQF,TRBJ2-1,TRBV29-1
AWSVLPKTGELF,TRBJ2-2,TRBV30
AISDSVLGTAAHEQY,TRBJ2-7,TRBV10-3
ASSAPGLGVEETQY,TRBJ2-5,TRBV9
ASSLGGDVETQY,TRBJ2-5,TRBV28
ASSYSGQLMNTEAF,TRBJ1-1,TRBV6-6
ASSGTGGHQPQH,TRBJ1-5,TRBV2
ASSPRGGVLTEAF,TRBJ1-1,TRBV7-2
ASSTTYGPQH,TRBJ1-5,TRBV19
ASSPNLVDSGTGELF,TRBJ2-2,TRBV18
ASGRTGSYEQY,TRBJ2-7,TRBV25-1
ASSVNVLQYNEQF,TRBJ2-1,TRBV25-1
ASSDGRDSILISYT,TRBJ1-2,TRBV6-4
ASSPTDTQY,TRBJ2-3,TRBV7-9
AWARGPLNTEAF,TRBJ1-1,TRBV30
ASSVTSANTGELF,TRBJ2-2,TRBV6-1
ASSQPSRGLEAF,TRBJ1-1,TRBV6-5
AWSVPRAKNIQY,TRBJ2-4,TRBV30
ASSILGLAGLSYNEQF,TRBJ2-1,TRBV19
ASSRTGTYGYT,TRBJ1-2,TRBV4-3